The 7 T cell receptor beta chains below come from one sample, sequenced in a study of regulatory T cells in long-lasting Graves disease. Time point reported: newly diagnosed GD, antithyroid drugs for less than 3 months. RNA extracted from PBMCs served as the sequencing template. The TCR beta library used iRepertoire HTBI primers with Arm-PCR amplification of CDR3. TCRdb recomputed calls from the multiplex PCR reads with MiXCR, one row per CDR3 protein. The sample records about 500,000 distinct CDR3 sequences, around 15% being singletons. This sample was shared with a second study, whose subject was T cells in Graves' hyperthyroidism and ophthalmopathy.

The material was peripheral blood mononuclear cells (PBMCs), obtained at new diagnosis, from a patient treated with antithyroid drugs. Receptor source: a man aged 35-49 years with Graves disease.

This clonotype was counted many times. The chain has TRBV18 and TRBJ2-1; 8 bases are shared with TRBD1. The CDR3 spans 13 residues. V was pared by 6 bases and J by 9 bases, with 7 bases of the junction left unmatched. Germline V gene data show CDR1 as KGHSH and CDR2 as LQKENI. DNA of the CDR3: TGTGCCAGCTCGATGCAGGGGGCTGGTGAGCAGTTCTTC. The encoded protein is CASSMQGAGEQFF.

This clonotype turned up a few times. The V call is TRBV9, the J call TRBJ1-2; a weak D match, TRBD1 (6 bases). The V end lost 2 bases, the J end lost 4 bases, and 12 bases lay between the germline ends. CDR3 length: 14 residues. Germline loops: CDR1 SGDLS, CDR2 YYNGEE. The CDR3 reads CASSVDMDSYGYTF. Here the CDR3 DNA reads TGTGCCAGCAGCGTCGACATGGACAGCTATGGCTACACCTTC.

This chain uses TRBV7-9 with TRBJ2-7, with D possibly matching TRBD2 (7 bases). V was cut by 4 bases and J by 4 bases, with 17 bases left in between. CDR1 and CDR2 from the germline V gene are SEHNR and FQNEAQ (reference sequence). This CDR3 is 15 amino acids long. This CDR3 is CASSSGEGERYEQYF. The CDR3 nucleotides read TGTGCCAGCAGCTCAGGGGAGGGAGAAAGGTACGAGCAGTACTTC. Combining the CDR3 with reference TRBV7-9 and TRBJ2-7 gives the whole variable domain DTGVSQNPRHKITKRGQNVTFRCDPISEHNRLYWYRQTLGQGPEFLTYFQNEAQLEKSRLLSDRFSAERPKGSFSTLEIQRTEQGDSAMYLCASSSGEGERYEQYFGPGTRLTVT.

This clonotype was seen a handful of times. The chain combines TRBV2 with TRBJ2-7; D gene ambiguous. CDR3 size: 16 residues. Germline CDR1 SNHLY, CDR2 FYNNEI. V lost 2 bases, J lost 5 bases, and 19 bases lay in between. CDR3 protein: CASSETVGLGVHEQYF. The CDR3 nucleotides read TGTGCCAGCAGTGAAACGGTGGGCCTTGGGGTCCACGAGCAGTACTTC.

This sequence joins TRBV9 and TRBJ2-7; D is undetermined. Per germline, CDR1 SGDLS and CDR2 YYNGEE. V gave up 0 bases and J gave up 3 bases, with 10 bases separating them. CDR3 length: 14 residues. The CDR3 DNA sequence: TGTGCCAGCAGCGTAGAGCCGACCCACTACGAGCAGTACTTC. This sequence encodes CASSVEPTHYEQYF.

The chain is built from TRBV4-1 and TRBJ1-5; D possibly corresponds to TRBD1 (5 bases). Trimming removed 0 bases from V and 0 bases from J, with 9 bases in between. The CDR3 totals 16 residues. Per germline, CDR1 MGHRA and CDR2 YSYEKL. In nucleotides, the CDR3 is TGCGCCAGCAGCCAAGATCCAGGGAATAGCAATCAGCCCCAGCATTTT. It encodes CASSQDPGNSNQPQHF.

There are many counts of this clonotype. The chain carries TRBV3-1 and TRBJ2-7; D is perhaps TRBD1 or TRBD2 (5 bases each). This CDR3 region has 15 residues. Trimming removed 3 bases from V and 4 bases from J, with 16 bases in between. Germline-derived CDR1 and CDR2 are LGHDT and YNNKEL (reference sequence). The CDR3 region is CASSQSPGRMYEQYF. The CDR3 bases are TGTGCCAGCAGCCAGTCTCCGGGACGGATGTACGAGCAGTACTTC.